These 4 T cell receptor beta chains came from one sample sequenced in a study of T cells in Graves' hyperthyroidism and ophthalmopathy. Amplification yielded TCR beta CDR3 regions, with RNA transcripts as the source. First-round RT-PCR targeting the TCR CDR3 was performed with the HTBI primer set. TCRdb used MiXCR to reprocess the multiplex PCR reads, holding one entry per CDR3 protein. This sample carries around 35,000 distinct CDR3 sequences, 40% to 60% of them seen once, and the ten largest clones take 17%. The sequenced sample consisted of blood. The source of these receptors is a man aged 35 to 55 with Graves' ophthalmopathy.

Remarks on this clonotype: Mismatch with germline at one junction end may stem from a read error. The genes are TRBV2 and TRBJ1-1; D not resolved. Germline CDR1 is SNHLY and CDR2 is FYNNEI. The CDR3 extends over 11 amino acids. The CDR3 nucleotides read TGTGCCAGCAGTGAAGCACTTGAACCTCTCTTT. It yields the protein CASSEALEPLF.

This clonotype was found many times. CDR3 region: CASSQGNTDTQYF. In DNA, the CDR3 is TGTGCCAGCAGCCAGGGAAACACAGATACGCAGTATTTT. This chain connects TRBV4-2 to TRBJ2-3; no clear D gene. The CDR3 is 13 residues long. CDR1 and CDR2 (germline): LGHNA, YNFKEQ. V dropped 3 bases and J dropped 2 bases, with 6 bases sitting between them.

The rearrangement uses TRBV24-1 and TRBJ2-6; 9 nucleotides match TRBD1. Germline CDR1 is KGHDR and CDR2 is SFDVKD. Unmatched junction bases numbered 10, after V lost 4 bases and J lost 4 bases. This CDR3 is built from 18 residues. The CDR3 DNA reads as TGTGCCACCAGTGACCCCGGGACAGGGACCACCGGGGCCAACGTCCTGACTTTC. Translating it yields CATSDPGTGTTGANVLTF.

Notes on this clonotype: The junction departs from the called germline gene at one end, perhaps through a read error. The CDR3 sequence: CDSSFNSGLAGPPHF. The CDR3 DNA follows: TGTGACAGCAGTTTCAATTCGGGACTAGCGGGCCCTCCCCACTTC. The V call is TRBV6-2 or TRBV6-3, the J call TRBJ2-7, with 12 nucleotides matching TRBD2. The CDR3 runs to 15 residues. The germline V gene encodes CDR1 MNHEY and CDR2 SVGEGT.